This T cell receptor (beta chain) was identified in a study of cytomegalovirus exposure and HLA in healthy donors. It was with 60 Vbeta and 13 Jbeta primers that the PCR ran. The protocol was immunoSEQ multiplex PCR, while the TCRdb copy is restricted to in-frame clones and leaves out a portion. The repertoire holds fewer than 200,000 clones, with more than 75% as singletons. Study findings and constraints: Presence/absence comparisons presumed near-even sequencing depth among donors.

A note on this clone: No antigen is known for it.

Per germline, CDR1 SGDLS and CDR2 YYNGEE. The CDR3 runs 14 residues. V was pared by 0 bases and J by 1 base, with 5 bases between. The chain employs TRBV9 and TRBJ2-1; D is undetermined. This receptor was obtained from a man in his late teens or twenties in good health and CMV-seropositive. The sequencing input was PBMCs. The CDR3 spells CASSVANSYNEQFF. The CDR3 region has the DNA TGTGCCAGCAGCGTAGCAAATTCCTACAATGAGCAGTTCTTC.